What follows is one T cell receptor (beta chain) and its context. Its target is unknown. J lost 3 bases, V lost 0 bases, and 6 bases had no gene match. The CDR3 has 16 residues. From germline, CDR1 is MNHEY and CDR2 SMNVEV (reference sequence). The entry originates in a study of cytomegalovirus exposure and HLA in healthy donors. 60 Vbeta and 13 Jbeta primers were used in PCR. This table comes from immunoSEQ multiplex PCR, and its TCRdb copy is limited to in-frame clones, with some not included. The table has about 160,000 clones, around 76% seen once. The study, taken as a whole, reports: Using the classifier, cytomegalovirus status was reportedly diagnosed with high specificity and sensitivity. Common viral pathogens seemed, in a later analysis, to connect with several of the most significant clusters.

The specimen was PBMCs. The chain combines TRBV27 with TRBJ2-3; TRBD2 agrees at 7 bases. This TCR came from a girl aged 10 to 17 in good health and CMV-seropositive. The CDR3 bases are TGTGCCAGCAGTTTATCGAGAGCGGGAAGGACAGATACGCAGTATTTT. It translates to CASSLSRAGRTDTQYF.